The sequence of this T cell receptor beta chain was determined in a study of blood T cell repertoires in COVID-19. Study overall: The samples span acute and convalescent COVID-19 from the United States, Italy and Spain. In each case, the material was cDNA or gDNA derived from T cells, B-cell-depleted T cells, or PBMCs.

Germline V gene lookup returns CDR1 MDHEN and CDR2 SYDVKM. This CDR3 contains 16 residues. J was trimmed by 5 bases and V by 6 bases; bases with no gene match: 13. In the source study's methods: Cell counts per sample came from amplifying reference gene primers. Libraries were prepared by immunoSEQ multiplex PCR; TCRdb keeps only in-frame clonotypes and omits some of them. V, J and clone size are taken as reported in that table, and D and trimming were inferred from the DNA itself. The profile shows 25,000 to 35,000 clones, 89% of them singletons. The sequenced sample was peripheral blood. The J gene is TRBJ1-1, the V gene TRBV28; 9 bases line up with TRBD1. This receptor was obtained from a middle-aged woman with active or convalescent COVID-19. The CDR3 DNA reads TGTGCCAGCAGCCCGGACAGGGGATGGGCCGGAACTGAAGCTTTCTTT. Translated, it gives CASSPDRGWAGTEAFF.